The 2 T cell receptor beta chains listed next were all sequenced from one sample in a study of CD8+CD57+ T cells in acquired aplastic anemia. Genomic DNA constituted the template upon which TCR beta VDJ and CDR3 profiling was performed. TCRdb itself ran the reads through MiXCR, one entry per CDR3 protein. There are 400,000 to 450,000 distinct CDR3 sequences in the sample; 55% to 70% occur only once, and more than 3.5% lies in the top ten. The sequencing sample was made of sorted CD4+, CD8+, or CD8+CD57+ T cells (not recorded which) from PBMCs. These receptors came from a human donor in good health, serving as a control.

This clonotype was counted many times. The gene calls are TRBV2 and TRBJ2-7; 11 nucleotides align to TRBD2. The CDR3 covers 15 residues. V was clipped by 6 bases and J by 2 bases; unmatched bases: 6. Germline CDR1 SNHLY, CDR2 FYNNEI. For the CDR3, the DNA is TGTGCCAGCAGCGTGACTAGCGGGGTCCCCTACGAGCAGTACTTC. Encoded protein: CASSVTSGVPYEQYF.

Notes on this clonotype: Possible read error: a much larger clone is one base away. The chain couples TRBV20-1 to TRBJ1-4, with 10 bases lining up with TRBD1. The CDR3 has 14 amino acids. The germline V gene encodes CDR1 DFQATT and CDR2 SNEGSKA (reference sequence). The CDR3 DNA sequence: TGCAGGGCGGGGACAGGGGCATCTAATGAAAAACTGTTTTTT. Its protein is CRAGTGASNEKLFF.